This passage covers 17 T cell receptor beta chains from one sample sequenced in a study of T cell repertoires in cytomegalovirus infection (dated by TCRdb to between 2019 and 2020). Reading the label with the study, this specimen's treatment or condition is: in vitro stimulation with specific CMV peptide epitopes to enrich CMV-specific T cells. The sample was run on an Illumina HiSeq 1500. TCRdb trimmed the raw reads at Q25, called clones with MiXCR and kept productive beta chains. CDR3 protein duplicates are merged, each entry listing the most common genes and DNA. For this sample there are 800,000 to 950,000 distinct CDR3 sequences; 30% to 35% appear just once. 9.5% to 15% of the sample lies in the top ten. For these TCRs, the target antigens are not known. The sample consisted of cultured CD8+ T cells from PBMCs, taken from culture after CMV antigen stimulation. Receptors originate from a human donor in good health (CMV status not recorded). Some clones in this sample may be carry-over from other donors' samples.

This clonotype was observed once. The rearrangement uses TRBV10-2 and TRBJ1-2, with D possibly being TRBD1 (6 bases). The ends were cut back, 4 bases at V and 7 bases at J, with 25 bases in the middle. Germline assignment: CDR1 WSHSY and CDR2 SAAADI. CDR3 length equals 17 residues. CDR3 bases: TGCGCCAGCAGTGGGTCGGGAGCTGAAAGGGGGATAAGTGGCTACACCTTC. Its protein product is CASSGSGAERGISGYTF.

The chain is built from TRBV27 and TRBJ2-5; possibly TRBD1 for D (6 bases). The V end lost 7 bases, the J end lost 0 bases, and 15 bases lay between the germline ends. In germline, CDR1 is MNHEY, CDR2 SMNVEV (reference sequence). This CDR3 contains 15 residues. In DNA, the CDR3 is TGTGCCAGCAACCTGCGACAGGACCACCAAGAGACCCAGTACTTC. As protein: CASNLRQDHQETQYF.

The chain is built from TRBV28 and TRBJ2-5; possibly TRBD2 for D (6 bases). The V gene lost 6 bases and the J gene lost 1 base, with 15 bases spanning the gap. CDR3 length: 15 amino acids. Germline CDR1 is MDHEN and CDR2 is SYDVKM. CDR3 loop: CASSNRRTTQETQYF. Written as DNA, the CDR3 is TGTGCCAGCAGCAACAGACGGACTACCCAAGAGACCCAGTACTTC. The full variable domain, its missing parts supplied by reference TRBV28 and TRBJ2-5, is DVKVTQSSRYLVKRTGEKVFLECVQDMDHENMFWYRQDPGLGLRLIYFSYDVKMKEKGDIPEGYSVSREKKERFSLILESASTNQTSMYLCASSNRRTTQETQYFGPGTRLLVL.

V usage is TRBV4-1 and J usage is TRBJ1-1; 8 nucleotides line up with TRBD1. Trimming removed 2 bases from V and 0 bases from J; junction bases left unmatched: 2. The CDR3 spans 15 residues. Germline CDR1 is MGHRA and CDR2 is YSYEKL. The CDR3 nucleotides read TGCGCCAGCAGCCAACGACAGGGGATGAACACTGAAGCTTTCTTT. Translating gives CASSQRQGMNTEAFF.

The J gene is TRBJ2-1, the V gene TRBV6-4, with 11 bases aligning to TRBD2. The CDR3 is 15 amino acids. From germline, CDR1 is MRHNA and CDR2 SNTAGT. The ends lost 3 bases at V and 9 bases at J; junction bases unmatched: 7. CDR3 protein: CASSEDSGGAFEQFF. CDR3 in DNA: TGTGCCAGCAGTGAAGATAGCGGGGGGGCCTTTGAGCAGTTCTTC.

The rearrangement joins TRBV6-1 to TRBJ2-7, with D possibly being TRBD1 (6 bases). This CDR3 comprises 12 residues. CDR1 is MNHNS, CDR2 SASEGT, per germline. Trimming took off 8 bases at V and 2 bases at J, with 10 bases between the two ends. The CDR3 region is CASGGRAYEQYV. As DNA, the CDR3 is TGTGCCAGCGGGGGCAGGGCCTACGAGCAGTACGTC.

The chain employs TRBV6-5 and TRBJ2-3, with D hard to call. In germline, CDR1 is MNHEY, CDR2 SVGAGI. Trimming cost V 2 bases and J 2 bases, with 8 bases left between them. The CDR3 totals 14 residues. The CDR3 region has the DNA TGTGCCAGCAGTTACGAAGGGCCCACAGATACGCAGTATTTT. Protein sequence: CASSYEGPTDTQYF.

The chain carries TRBV24-1 and TRBJ2-1; 7 bases align to TRBD1. The V gene end was trimmed by 3 bases and the J gene end by 7 bases; junction bases not matched to a gene: 11. This CDR3 region has 16 residues. Per the germline V gene, CDR1 is KGHDR and CDR2 is SFDVKD. The CDR3 coding sequence is TGTGCCACCAGTGATCGACAGGGCCAGGCTTCGAATGAGCAGTTCTTC. Its protein product is CATSDRQGQASNEQFF.

The sample holds a few counts of this clonotype. This chain links TRBV6-5 with TRBJ2-1; D may be TRBD1 or TRBD2 (5 bases each). Germline CDR1 MNHEY, CDR2 SVGAGI. The V gene lost 0 bases and the J gene lost 0 bases, with 12 bases spanning the gap. This CDR3 has 17 residues. Here the CDR3 DNA reads TGTGCCAGCAGTTACTCGGGGGATCTAAGCTCCTACAATGAGCAGTTCTTC. It codes for CASSYSGDLSSYNEQFF.

This clonotype has only a few counts. J is TRBJ1-2 and V is TRBV7-9; 8 nucleotides align to TRBD1. The V gene's germline CDR1 is SEHNR and CDR2 FQNEAQ (reference sequence). The CDR3 spans 15 residues. The ends lost 5 bases at V and 3 bases at J; junction bases unmatched: 8. The chain's CDR3 is CASSRSDRDYYGYTF. Written as DNA, the CDR3 is TGTGCCAGCAGCCGATCGGACAGGGATTACTATGGCTACACCTTC.

This clonotype has a single count. V usage is TRBV2 and J usage is TRBJ2-3; tentatively, D is TRBD1 (5 bases). The CDR3 is 15 residues long. Between the trimmed V and J ends, which lost 4 bases and 2 bases, there was a span of 13 bases. Per the germline V gene, CDR1 is SNHLY and CDR2 is FYNNEI. CDR3 sequence reads: CASSGARVDTDTQYF. The CDR3 bases are TGTGCCAGCAGTGGGGCCAGGGTAGACACAGATACGCAGTATTTT.

This clonotype was recorded at least ten times. This chain's CDR3 is CASITNYGYTF. CDR3 bases: TGTGCCAGCATAACCAACTATGGCTACACCTTC. The chain links TRBV7-9 to TRBJ1-2; D is unresolved. V gave up 7 bases and J gave up 2 bases, with 5 bases separating them. The CDR3 totals 11 residues. The germline gives CDR1 SEHNR, CDR2 FQNEAQ (reference sequence).

This clonotype turned up a few times. This chain joins TRBV18 and TRBJ1-6; 10 nucleotides line up with TRBD1. Germline lookup yields CDR1 KGHSH and CDR2 LQKENI. The V gene end was trimmed by 3 bases and the J gene end by 7 bases; junction bases not matched to a gene: 6. This CDR3 contains 16 residues. This chain's CDR3 is CASSPTGQGTNSPLHF. CDR3 DNA: TGTGCCAGCTCACCCACGGGACAGGGGACGAATTCACCCCTCCACTTT.

This clonotype was counted ten times or more. The CDR3 DNA sequence: TGTGCCAGCAGCTTAGGAAGGGACAGGGGATATATGAACACTGAAGCTTTCTTT. It codes for CASSLGRDRGYMNTEAFF. The chain combines TRBV7-8 with TRBJ1-1, with 10 nucleotides matching TRBD1. CDR3 length: 18 residues. V lost 1 base and J lost 0; bases outside the gene matches: 8. In germline, CDR1 is SGHVS, CDR2 FQNEAQ.

V and J are TRBV7-2 and TRBJ1-3; 7 nucleotides align to TRBD1. V dropped 5 bases and J dropped 4; count of bases not matched to a gene: 11. CDR1 and CDR2 from the germline V gene are SGHTA and FQGNSA. The CDR3 spans 16 residues. Written as DNA, the CDR3 is TGTGCCAGCAGCCTTCCCGACAGGGTGCGAGGAAACACCATATATTTT. It codes for CASSLPDRVRGNTIYF.

At least ten counts were recorded for this clonotype. The chain combines TRBV7-2 with TRBJ1-2, with TRBD1 identical over 9 bases. CDR1 is SGHTA, CDR2 FQGNSA, per germline. The length of the CDR3 is 13 residues. V shed 4 bases and J 7 bases; nucleotides not matched to a gene: 4. CDR3 protein: CASSYRGRGGYTF. The CDR3 DNA reads as TGTGCCAGCAGCTACAGGGGGCGGGGTGGCTACACCTTC.

This chain uses TRBV10-3 with TRBJ1-2; TRBD1 matches at 8 bases. Germline loops: CDR1 ENHRY, CDR2 SYGVKD. V was clipped by 8 bases and J by 3 bases; unmatched bases: 14. CDR3 length: 16 amino acids. Written as DNA, the CDR3 is TGTGCCATCTCAGGGGGCGAACTCGGCTACGACTATGGCTACACCTTC. This sequence encodes CAISGGELGYDYGYTF.